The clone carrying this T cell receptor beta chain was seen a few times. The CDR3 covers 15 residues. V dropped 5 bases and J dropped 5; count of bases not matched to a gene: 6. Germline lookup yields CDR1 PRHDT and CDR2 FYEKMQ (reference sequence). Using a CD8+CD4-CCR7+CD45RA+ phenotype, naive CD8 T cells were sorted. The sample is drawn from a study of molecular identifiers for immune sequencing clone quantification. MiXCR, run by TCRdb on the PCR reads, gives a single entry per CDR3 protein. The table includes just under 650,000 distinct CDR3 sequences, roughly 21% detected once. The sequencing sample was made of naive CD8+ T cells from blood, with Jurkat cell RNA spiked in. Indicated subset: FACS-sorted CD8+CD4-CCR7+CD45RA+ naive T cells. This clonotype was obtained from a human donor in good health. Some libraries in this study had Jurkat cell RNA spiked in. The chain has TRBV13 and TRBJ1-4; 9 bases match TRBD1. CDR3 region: CASSIAGTGNEKLFF. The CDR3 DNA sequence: TGTGCCAGCAGCATAGCCGGGACAGGGAATGAAAAACTGTTTTTT.